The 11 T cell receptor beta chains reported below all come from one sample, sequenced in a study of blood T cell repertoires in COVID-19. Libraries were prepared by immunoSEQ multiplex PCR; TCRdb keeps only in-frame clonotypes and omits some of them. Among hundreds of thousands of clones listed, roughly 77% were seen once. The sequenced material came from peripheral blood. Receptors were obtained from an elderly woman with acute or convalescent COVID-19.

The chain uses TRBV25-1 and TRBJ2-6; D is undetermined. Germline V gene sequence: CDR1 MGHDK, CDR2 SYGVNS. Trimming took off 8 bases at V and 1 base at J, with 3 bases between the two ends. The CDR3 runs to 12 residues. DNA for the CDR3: TGTGCCAGCCAGTCTGGGGCCAACGTCCTGACTTTC. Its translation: CASQSGANVLTF.

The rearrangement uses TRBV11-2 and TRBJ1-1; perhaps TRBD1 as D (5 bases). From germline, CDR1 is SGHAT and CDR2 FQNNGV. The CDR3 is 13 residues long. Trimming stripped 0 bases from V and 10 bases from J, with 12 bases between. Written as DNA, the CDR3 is TGTGCCAGCAGCTTAGATAAGGGGTCGGGAGCTTTCTTT. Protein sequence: CASSLDKGSGAFF. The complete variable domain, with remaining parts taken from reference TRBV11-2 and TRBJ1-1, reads EAGVAQSPRYKIIEKRQSVAFWCNPISGHATLYWYQQILGQGPKLLIQFQNNGVVDDSQLPKDRFSAERLKGVDSTLKIQPAKLEDSAVYLCASSLDKGSGAFFGQGTRLTVV.

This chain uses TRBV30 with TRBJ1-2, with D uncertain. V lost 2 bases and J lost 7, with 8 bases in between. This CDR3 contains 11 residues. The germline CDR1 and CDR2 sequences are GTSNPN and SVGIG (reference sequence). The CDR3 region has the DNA TGTGCCTGGAGTATCGGGGTTGGCTACACCTTC. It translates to CAWSIGVGYTF.

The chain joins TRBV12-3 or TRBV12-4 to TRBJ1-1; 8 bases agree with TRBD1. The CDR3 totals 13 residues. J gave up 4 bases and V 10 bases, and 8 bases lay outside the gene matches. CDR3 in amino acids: CATKGQVGTEAFF. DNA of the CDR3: TGTGCCACTAAGGGACAGGTGGGCACTGAAGCTTTCTTT.

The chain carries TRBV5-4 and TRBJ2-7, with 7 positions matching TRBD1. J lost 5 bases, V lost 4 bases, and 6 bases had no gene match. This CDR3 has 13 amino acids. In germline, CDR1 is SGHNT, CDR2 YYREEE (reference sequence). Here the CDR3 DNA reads TGTGCCAGCAGCATGACAGGGTTCCACGAGCAGTACTTC. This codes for CASSMTGFHEQYF. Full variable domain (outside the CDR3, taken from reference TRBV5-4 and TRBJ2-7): ETGVTQSPTHLIKTRGQQVTLRCSSQSGHNTVSWYQQALGQGPQFIFQYYREEENGRGNFPPRFSGLQFPNYSSELNVNALELDDSALYLCASSMTGFHEQYFGPGTRLTVT.

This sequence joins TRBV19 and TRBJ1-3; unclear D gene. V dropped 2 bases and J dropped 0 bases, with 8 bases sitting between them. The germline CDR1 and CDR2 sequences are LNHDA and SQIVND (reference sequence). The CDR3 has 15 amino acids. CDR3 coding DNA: TGTGCCAGTAGTATATTGAGGTCCTCTGGAAACACCATATATTTT. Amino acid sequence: CASSILRSSGNTIYF. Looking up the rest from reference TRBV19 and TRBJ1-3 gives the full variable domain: DGGITQSPKYLFRKEGQNVTLSCEQNLNHDAMYWYRQDPGQGLRLIYYSQIVNDFQKGDIAEGYSVSREKKESFPLTVTSAQKNPTAFYLCASSILRSSGNTIYFGEGSWLTVV.

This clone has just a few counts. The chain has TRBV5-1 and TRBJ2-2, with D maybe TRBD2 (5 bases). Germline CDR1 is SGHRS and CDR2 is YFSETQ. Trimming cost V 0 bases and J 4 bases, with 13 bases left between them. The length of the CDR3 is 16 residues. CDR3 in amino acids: CASSLAIGDPTGELFF. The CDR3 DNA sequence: TGCGCCAGCAGCTTGGCCATCGGGGATCCCACCGGGGAGCTGTTTTTT.

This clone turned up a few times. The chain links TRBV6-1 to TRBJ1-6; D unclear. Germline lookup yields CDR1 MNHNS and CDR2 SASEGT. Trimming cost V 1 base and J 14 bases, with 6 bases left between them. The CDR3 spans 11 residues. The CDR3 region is CASSEGPTLHF. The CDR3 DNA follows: TGTGCCAGCAGTGAAGGGCCAACCCTCCACTTT.

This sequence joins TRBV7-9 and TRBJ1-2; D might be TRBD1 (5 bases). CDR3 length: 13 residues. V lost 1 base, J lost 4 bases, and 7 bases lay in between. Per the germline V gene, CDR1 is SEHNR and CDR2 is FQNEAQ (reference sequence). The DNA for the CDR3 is TGTGCCAGCAGCTTAGGGGGCGGCTATGGCTACACCTTC. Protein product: CASSLGGGYGYTF.

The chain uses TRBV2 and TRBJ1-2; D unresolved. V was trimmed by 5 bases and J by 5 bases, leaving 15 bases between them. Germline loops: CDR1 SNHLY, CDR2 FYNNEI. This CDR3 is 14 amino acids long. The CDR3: CASSLAPGDYGYTF. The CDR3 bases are TGTGCCAGCAGTCTCGCACCGGGAGATTATGGCTACACCTTC.

The CDR3, as DNA: TGTGCCAGCAGCAAAGTGGGGACAGGGCAAGAGACCCAGTACTTC. It yields the protein CASSKVGTGQETQYF. The V call is TRBV21-1, the J call TRBJ2-5; the D call TRBD1 from the table was never checked on the DNA. TRBV21-1 is designated a pseudogene. The CDR3 loop spans 15 amino acids.